This T cell receptor (beta chain) derives from a study of blood T cell repertoires in COVID-19. Across the whole study: Researchers got acute and convalescent COVID-19 samples from the United States, Italy and Spain. PBMCs, B-cell-depleted T cells, or T cells were the source of the cDNA or gDNA that made up the material.

This table comes from immunoSEQ multiplex PCR, and its TCRdb copy is limited to in-frame clones, with some not included. The sample holds about 220,000 clones, about 79% seen once. Enrollees, about 18 to 95 years old, lived in some 24 US areas. Participant reports of clinical history set cohort assignment. Germline lookup yields CDR1 GTSNPN and CDR2 SVGIG (reference sequence). V lost 0 bases to trimming and J lost 3 bases; unmatched junction nucleotides: 6. The CDR3 sequence is 17 residues long. This TCR was sampled from a woman aged 40-49 years with acute COVID-19. The chain carries TRBV30 and TRBJ1-3, with TRBD1 matching over 12 bases. The source material was PBMCs or T cells enriched from blood (not recorded which). CDR3 in DNA: TGTGCCTGGAGTGTACCGGGACAGGGGGCGTTTGGAAACACCATATATTTT. Its protein is CAWSVPGQGAFGNTIYF.